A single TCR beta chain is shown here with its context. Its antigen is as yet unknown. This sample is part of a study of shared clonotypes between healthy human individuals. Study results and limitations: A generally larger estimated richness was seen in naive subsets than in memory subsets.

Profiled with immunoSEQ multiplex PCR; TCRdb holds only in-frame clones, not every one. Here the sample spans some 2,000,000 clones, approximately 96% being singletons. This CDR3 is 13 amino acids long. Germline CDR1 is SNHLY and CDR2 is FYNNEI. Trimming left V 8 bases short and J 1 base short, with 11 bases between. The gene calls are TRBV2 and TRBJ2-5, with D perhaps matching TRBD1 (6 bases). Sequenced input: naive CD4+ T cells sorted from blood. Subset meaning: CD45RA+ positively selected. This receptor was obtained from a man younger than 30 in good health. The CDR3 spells CASEDSPQETQYF. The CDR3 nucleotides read TGTGCCAGCGAGGACAGTCCCCAAGAGACCCAGTACTTC.